The clone carrying this T cell receptor beta chain appeared many times. This entry belongs to a study of Graves' ophthalmopathy and Graves' hyperthyroidism. Certain patients, namely those with other autoimmune diseases, uncontrolled infections, pregnancy or lactation, were excluded. Using RNA transcripts, the TCR beta CDR3 regions were amplified. HTBI primers primed a first-round RT-PCR, and a second-round multiplex PCR followed. TCRdb re-analysed the multiplex PCR reads in MiXCR, keeping a single row per CDR3 protein. The sample gives roughly 350,000 distinct CDR3 sequences, about a sixth of which show up once; approximately 2.4% is in the top ten. Looked up from germline, CDR1 is KGHDR and CDR2 is SFDVKD. The CDR3 has 19 amino acids. Trimming stripped 2 bases from V and 5 bases from J, with 23 bases between.

This clonotype was sampled from an adult woman with stable Graves' hyperthyroidism. The chain joins TRBV24-1 to TRBJ2-2, with D perhaps matching TRBD1 or TRBD2 (6 bases each). The sequenced material came from peripheral blood. The CDR3 DNA is TGTGCCACCAGTGATTCGAAGGCCCTCGAGGGGGGCTTGACCGGGGAGCTGTTTTTT. Translating it yields CATSDSKALEGGLTGELFF.